Shown below are 10 T cell receptor beta chains from a single sample sequenced in a study of shared clonotypes between healthy human individuals. Here immunoSEQ multiplex PCR was the method, and the copy in TCRdb shows in-frame clones only, minus some. The sample lists over 2 million clones, 85% to 95% occurring once. Material for sequencing was naive CD4+ T cells from PBMCs. Stated subset: CD45RA+ positively selected. The origin of the receptors is a man in his late teens or twenties in good health. Some clones in this sample may be carry-over from other donors' samples.

The V and J genes are TRBV9 and TRBJ2-7, with no clear D. The CDR3 runs to 14 residues. Germline V lookup: CDR1 SGDLS, CDR2 YYNGEE. Trimming took off 0 bases at V and 0 bases at J, with 7 bases between the two ends. The CDR3 loop reads CASSVGLPSYEQYF. In DNA form, the CDR3 reads TGTGCCAGCAGCGTAGGGCTACCCTCCTACGAGCAGTACTTC.

This clone was recorded once. The CDR3 region is CASSFGTTGPGQYF. The CDR3, as DNA: TGTGCCAGCAGTTTCGGAACGACAGGCCCGGGGCAGTACTTC. The rearrangement uses TRBV28 and TRBJ2-7, with TRBD1 as a possible D gene (6 bases). The CDR3 totals 14 residues. Germline V gives CDR1 MDHEN, CDR2 SYDVKM. Trimming removed 3 bases at V and 9 bases at J, with 18 bases between.

The J gene is TRBJ2-1, the V gene TRBV18; possibly TRBD2 for D (6 bases). The CDR3 is 15 residues long. Germline values: CDR1 KGHSH, CDR2 LQKENI. V lost 4 bases and J lost 12, with 22 bases in between. CDR3 region: CASSHPGGTGAGQFF. The DNA for the CDR3 is TGTGCCAGCTCACACCCCGGCGGGACCGGGGCGGGGCAGTTCTTC.

Remarks on this clone: The sample has other DNA sequences that encode this CDR3 too. V is TRBV29-1 and J is TRBJ1-2; 7 bases align to TRBD1. The V and J ends lost 3 bases and 6 bases, in that order; junction bases with no gene match: 4. This CDR3 region has 12 residues. Germline loops: CDR1 SQVTM, CDR2 ANQGSEA. CDR3 coding DNA: TGCAGCGTTGAGAGAGGGGGCCATGGCTACACCTTC. It encodes CSVERGGHGYTF.

The chain couples TRBV13 to TRBJ2-1; TRBD2 is a possible D gene (6 bases). V shed 4 bases and J shed 9 bases, with 16 bases lying between them. CDR1 and CDR2 from the germline V gene are PRHDT and FYEKMQ (reference sequence). This CDR3 spans 14 amino acids. CDR3 nucleotide sequence: TGTGCCAGCAGCTATAGCCCGGGAGCCGGTGAGCAGTTCTTC. This gives the protein CASSYSPGAGEQFF. Full variable domain (remainder filled in from reference TRBV13 and TRBJ2-1): AAGVIQSPRHLIKEKRETATLKCYPIPRHDTVYWYQQGPGQDPQFLISFYEKMQSDKGSIPDRFSAQQFSDYHSELNMSSLELGDSALYFCASSYSPGAGEQFFGPGTRLTVL.

The V gene is TRBV2, the J gene TRBJ1-1; D gene unclear. The germline CDR1 and CDR2 sequences are SNHLY and FYNNEI. V lost 5 bases, J lost 4 bases, and 14 bases lay in between. The CDR3 sequence is 14 residues long. The CDR3 protein is CASSSVWSGTEAFF. CDR3 nucleotide sequence: TGTGCCAGCAGTTCTGTGTGGAGCGGCACTGAAGCTTTCTTT.

The genes are TRBV5-5 and TRBJ1-1, with D possibly matching TRBD1 (5 bases). The CDR3 spans 14 residues. The germline CDR1 and CDR2 sequences are SGHKS and YYEKEE (reference sequence). V dropped 4 bases and J dropped 4 bases, with 14 bases sitting between them. The CDR3 sequence: CASSLTPRGTEAFF. In nucleotides, the CDR3 is TGTGCCAGCAGCCTGACCCCAAGGGGCACTGAAGCTTTCTTT.

The chain is built from TRBV29-1 and TRBJ2-1; 7 nucleotides line up with TRBD2. V lost 7 bases, J lost 1 base, and 7 bases stayed unmatched. CDR1 SQVTM and CDR2 ANQGSEA come from the germline V gene. This CDR3 is built from 14 residues. The CDR3 sequence is CSAESGASYNEQFF. DNA for the CDR3: TGCAGCGCAGAAAGCGGGGCTTCCTACAATGAGCAGTTCTTC.

This sequence joins TRBV5-6 and TRBJ2-2; no clear D gene. The CDR3 is 15 residues long. Germline assignment: CDR1 SGHDT and CDR2 YYEEEE. The V end was cut by 2 bases, the J end by 3 bases, with 11 bases between. DNA for the CDR3: TGTGCCAGCAGCTTCCAATCCGGTTACACCGGGGAGCTGTTTTTT. Amino acids: CASSFQSGYTGELFF.

This chain connects TRBV5-4 to TRBJ2-2; 10 nucleotides agree with TRBD2. The germline CDR1 and CDR2 sequences are SGHNT and YYREEE (reference sequence). The CDR3 extends over 15 amino acids. V shed 2 bases, J shed 3 bases, and the junction held 1 base outside the gene matches. The CDR3 here is CASSLAGGHTGELFF. DNA for the CDR3: TGTGCCAGCAGCTTAGCGGGAGGGCACACCGGGGAGCTGTTTTTT.